Described below is a single TCR beta chain sequence and its context. V was trimmed by 0 bases and J by 2 bases, leaving 8 bases between them. The CDR3 has 14 amino acids. Germline V gene data show CDR1 as SGHAT and CDR2 as FQNNGV. This specimen belongs to a study of blood T cell repertoires in COVID-19. TCRdb's copy holds only in-frame clones and misses some; the assay was immunoSEQ multiplex PCR. The table lists about 37,000 clones, roughly 80% of them singletons. The TCR originated in a man between 65 and 85 years old with COVID-19, enrolled during active disease. The chain couples TRBV11-2 to TRBJ2-7; D is undetermined. The sample comprised peripheral blood. CDR3 bases: TGTGCCAGCAGCTTAGATCACGGAGCCTACGAGCAGTACTTC. The encoded protein is CASSLDHGAYEQYF.